These T cell receptor beta chains were read from a single sample in a study of T cells after yellow fever vaccination. TCRdb re-called the 5' RACE reads through MiXCR, storing one row per CDR3 protein. The sample lists over 250,000 distinct CDR3 sequences; about 4% were seen once. Sequences were derived from PBMCs, sampled 5 days after the yellow fever booster vaccination. These receptors were collected from a man younger than 35 who received the YFV17D yellow fever vaccine. The CDR3 runs from the conserved cysteine through the conserved F or W. Fields, in order: clone size, D gene, V gene, J gene, CDR3 protein, CDR3 DNA. A D gene is named only where the DNA matches it firmly. The size field is filled for only some rows; it gives once, few, many or a size class.

clone size: many
D gene: .
V gene: TRBV28
J gene: TRBJ2-3
CDR3 protein: CASKGGRSFITSTDTQYF
CDR3 DNA: TGTGCCAGCAAAGGAGGACGCAGTTTTATAACTAGCACAGATACGCAGTATTTT

clone size: many
D gene: TRBD1
V gene: TRBV7-8
J gene: TRBJ1-1
CDR3 protein: CASSASGRGMNTEAFF
CDR3 DNA: TGTGCCAGCAGCGCCTCGGGCAGGGGGATGAACACTGAAGCTTTCTTT

clone size: many
D gene: TRBD1
V gene: TRBV7-9
J gene: TRBJ2-3
CDR3 protein: CASSLGQGGTDTQYF
CDR3 DNA: TGTGCCAGCAGCCTCGGACAGGGGGGCACAGATACGCAGTATTTT

clone size: few
D gene: .
V gene: TRBV28
J gene: TRBJ2-1
CDR3 protein: CASSTLFSYNEQFF
CDR3 DNA: TGTGCCAGCAGCACCCTTTTCTCCTACAATGAGCAGTTCTTC

clone size: .
D gene: TRBD1
V gene: TRBV5-1
J gene: TRBJ1-4
CDR3 protein: CASSAQGASGEKLFF
CDR3 DNA: TGCGCCAGCAGCGCGCAGGGGGCGAGTGGTGAAAAACTGTTTTTT

clone size: .
D gene: .
V gene: TRBV6-1
J gene: TRBJ1-2
CDR3 protein: CASSEAWRVLTNYGYTF
CDR3 DNA: TGTGCCAGCAGTGAAGCGTGGCGCGTTCTTACTAACTATGGCTACACCTTC

clone size: few
D gene: TRBD1
V gene: TRBV5-4
J gene: TRBJ2-2
CDR3 protein: CASSLSVGQGNTGELFF
CDR3 DNA: TGTGCCAGCAGCTTGAGTGTTGGACAGGGGAACACCGGGGAGCTGTTTTTT

clone size: .
D gene: .
V gene: TRBV6-5
J gene: TRBJ1-5
CDR3 protein: CASSPSGGYNQPQHF
CDR3 DNA: TGTGCCAGCAGCCCTAGTGGGGGGTACAATCAGCCCCAGCATTTT

clone size: few
D gene: .
V gene: TRBV14
J gene: TRBJ2-1
CDR3 protein: CASSPRRNEQFF
CDR3 DNA: TGTGCCAGCAGCCCCCGCAGGAATGAGCAGTTCTTC

clone size: few
D gene: .
V gene: TRBV5-1
J gene: TRBJ2-2
CDR3 protein: CASGTGYRVGELFF
CDR3 DNA: TGCGCCAGCGGCACGGGCTACCGAGTCGGGGAGCTGTTTTTT

clone size: .
D gene: .
V gene: TRBV5-1
J gene: TRBJ2-2
CDR3 protein: CASSSRGANTGELFF
CDR3 DNA: TGCGCCAGCAGCTCCAGGGGGGCGAACACCGGGGAGCTGTTTTTT

clone size: .
D gene: .
V gene: TRBV6-5
J gene: TRBJ2-1
CDR3 protein: CASSYSRSGNNEQFF
CDR3 DNA: TGTGCCAGCAGTTACTCAAGGTCTGGCAACAATGAGCAGTTCTTC

clone size: .
D gene: TRBD2
V gene: TRBV5-1
J gene: TRBJ2-3
CDR3 protein: CASSDRLAGSTDTQYF
CDR3 DNA: TGCGCCAGCAGCGATCGACTAGCGGGGAGCACAGATACGCAGTATTTT

clone size: .
D gene: .
V gene: TRBV30
J gene: TRBJ1-5
CDR3 protein: CAWSVLGQGNQPQHF
CDR3 DNA: TGTGCCTGGAGTGTACTGGGCCAGGGCAATCAGCCCCAGCATTTT

clone size: .
D gene: .
V gene: TRBV19
J gene: TRBJ2-2
CDR3 protein: CASSMGAAVGGGELFF
CDR3 DNA: TGTGCCAGTAGTATGGGGGCCGCAGTCGGAGGCGGGGAGCTGTTTTTT

clone size: few
D gene: .
V gene: TRBV29-1
J gene: TRBJ2-5
CDR3 protein: CSVNPRLQETQYF
CDR3 DNA: TGCAGCGTAAACCCCAGGCTTCAGGAGACCCAGTACTTC

clone size: .
D gene: .
V gene: TRBV3-1
J gene: TRBJ2-1
CDR3 protein: CASSQVQIVVNEQFF
CDR3 DNA: TGTGCCAGCAGCCAAGTACAGATTGTAGTAAATGAGCAGTTCTTC

clone size: .
D gene: .
V gene: TRBV13
J gene: TRBJ1-1
CDR3 protein: CASSSRPNTEAFF
CDR3 DNA: TGTGCCAGCAGCTCCCGACCGAACACTGAAGCTTTCTTT

clone size: few
D gene: .
V gene: TRBV27
J gene: TRBJ2-3
CDR3 protein: CAKQITSKGTDTQYF
CDR3 DNA: TGTGCGAAGCAGATTACTAGTAAGGGCACAGATACGCAGTATTTT

clone size: many
D gene: .
V gene: TRBV6-2/TRBV6-3
J gene: TRBJ2-7
CDR3 protein: CASSYSTSSYEQYF
CDR3 DNA: TGTGCCAGCAGTTACTCGACTAGCTCCTACGAGCAGTACTTC

clone size: few
D gene: TRBD2
V gene: TRBV29-1
J gene: TRBJ2-3
CDR3 protein: CSVEPIAGSTDTQYF
CDR3 DNA: TGCAGCGTTGAACCCATAGCGGGATCCACAGATACGCAGTATTTT

clone size: few
D gene: .
V gene: TRBV9
J gene: TRBJ1-4
CDR3 protein: CASSGASATNEKLFF
CDR3 DNA: TGTGCCAGCAGCGGGGCGAGCGCAACTAATGAAAAACTGTTTTTT

clone size: .
D gene: .
V gene: TRBV12-3/TRBV12-4
J gene: TRBJ1-1
CDR3 protein: CASSLGLVANTEAFF
CDR3 DNA: TGTGCCAGCAGTTTAGGTCTTGTCGCGAACACTGAAGCTTTCTTT

clone size: .
D gene: TRBD1
V gene: TRBV20-1
J gene: TRBJ1-1
CDR3 protein: CSAPGQGLNTEAFF
CDR3 DNA: TGCAGTGCTCCCGGACAGGGATTGAACACTGAAGCTTTCTTT

clone size: .
D gene: .
V gene: TRBV4-3
J gene: TRBJ1-5
CDR3 protein: CASSQRTDSNQPQHF
CDR3 DNA: TGCGCCAGCAGCCAACGGACAGATAGCAATCAGCCCCAGCATTTT